This T cell receptor beta chain was sequenced during a study of T cells in Graves' hyperthyroidism and ophthalmopathy. This clonotype came up many times. The CDR3 is 14 amino acids. Looked up from germline, CDR1 is GTSNPN and CDR2 is SVGIG (reference sequence). Trimming cost V 0 bases and J 7 bases, with 16 bases left between them. The TCR beta CDR3 regions underwent amplification using RNA transcripts as the source. The HTBI primer set was used in a first-round RT-PCR of the TCR CDR3. TCRdb itself ran the multiplex PCR reads through MiXCR, one entry per CDR3 protein. The sample holds a few hundred thousand distinct CDR3 sequences, around 20% seen once.

The rearrangement uses TRBV30 and TRBJ2-7, with D perhaps assigned TRBD1 or TRBD2 (5 bases each). The sequenced sample consisted of blood. The clonotype was recovered from a man between 18 and 35 years old with Graves' hyperthyroidism. The CDR3 sequence is CAWSVGTRRKEQYF. For the CDR3, the DNA is TGTGCCTGGAGTGTAGGGACCAGACGCAAAGAGCAGTACTTC.